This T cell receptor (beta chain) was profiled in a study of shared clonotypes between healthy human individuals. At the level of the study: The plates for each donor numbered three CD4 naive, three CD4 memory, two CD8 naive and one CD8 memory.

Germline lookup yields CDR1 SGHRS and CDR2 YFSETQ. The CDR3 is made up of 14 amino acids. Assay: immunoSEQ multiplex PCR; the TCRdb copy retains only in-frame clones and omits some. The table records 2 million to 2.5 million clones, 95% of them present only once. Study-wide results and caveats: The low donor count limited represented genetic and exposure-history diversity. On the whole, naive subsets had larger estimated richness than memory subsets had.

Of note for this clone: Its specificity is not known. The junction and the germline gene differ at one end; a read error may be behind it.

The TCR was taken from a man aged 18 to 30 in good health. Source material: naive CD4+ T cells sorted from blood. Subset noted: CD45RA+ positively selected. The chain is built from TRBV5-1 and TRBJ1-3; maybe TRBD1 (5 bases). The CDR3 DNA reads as TGCGCCACCTCAGGAGGGGAGGCGGGAAGCACCATATATTTT. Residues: CATSGGEAGSTIYF. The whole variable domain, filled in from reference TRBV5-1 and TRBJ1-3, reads KAGVTQTPRYLIKTRGQQVTLSCSPISGHRSVSWYQQTPGQGLQFLFEYFSETQRNKGNFPGRFSGRQFSNSRSEMNVSTLELGDSALYLCATSGGEAGSTIYFGEGSWLTVV.